This entry features one T cell receptor beta chain sequence. This clonotype has only a few counts. The antigen this receptor binds is unknown. The input lacks base qualities; no much larger clone sits a single base away. For repertoire sequencing, TCR beta CDR3 regions were amplified from RNA transcripts. A first-round RT-PCR used HTBI primers with the Qiagen OneStep RT-PCR kit, followed by a second-round multiplex PCR, size selection and purification. The libraries underwent paired-end sequencing with 100 bp reads on an Illumina HiSeq2000. The authors' analysis ran thus. SOAPnuke was used to process the reads, removing any read that contained adapters or uncalled bases, had a mean Phred below 15, or lacked an exact match to the constant primer or identifier. COPE v1.2.5 was used to merge the high-quality paired reads. Clonotypes were defined as unique nucleotide sequences and were aligned to IMGT TRB V, D and J references using MiTCR v1.1. The analysis was limited to V-J combinations with a frequency above 0.0001, which together covered approximately 99% of repertoires. For each V-J combination, a TCR clonal expansion and chaos score was defined as F50 clonal expansion divided by the chaos observed in the TCRdist matrix. Welch's t-statistics and random forest were used to reduce features to approximately 13 V-J combinations, which were fed into a naive Bayes classifier. Thyroid-blood repertoire similarity was quantified with the Morisita-Horn index. TCRdb passed the public sequencing reads through fastp at Q25 and MiXCR, retaining productive beta sequences. Each entry merges the rows of one CDR3 protein and shows their most common DNA and genes. These V and J calls derive from TCRdb rather than the authors' analysis. In this sample the table shows over a million distinct CDR3 sequences, 36% of which occur a single time. 11% of the sample lies in the top ten.

Including the terminal cysteine and phenylalanine, the CDR3 comprises 12 residues. Of all the DNA, just the CDR3 is kept, 36 bases in frame from base 1. The germline V gene (reference sequence) sets CDR1 to GTSNPN and CDR2 to SVGIG. Hyperthyroidism patients were newly diagnosed, with disease duration under 2 months, and aged 18 to 65 years. Anyone with other autoimmune diseases, uncontrolled infections, pregnancy or lactation was excluded from the study. Clinical symptoms, serum thyroxine, TRAb, thyroid ultrasound and orbital computed tomography were used for diagnosis. Total RNA was extracted using Trizol reagent, and RNA quality was checked on an Agilent 2100 Bioanalyzer. The sample is drawn from a study of Graves' ophthalmopathy and Graves' hyperthyroidism (dated by TCRdb to between 2017 and 2018). For context, the study as a whole: Hyperthyroidism was considered stable if no progression to ophthalmopathy occurred within 18 months of follow-up. In more than five hyperthyroidism patients, the T-cell repertoires found in thyroid tissue were compared with those found in blood. To explore V-J signatures that separate ophthalmopathy from hyperthyroidism, a discovery set of about a hundred patients was enrolled, consisting of about 45 with ophthalmopathy and roughly 57 with stable hyperthyroidism. To tell Graves' ophthalmopathy apart from Graves' hyperthyroidism, and to predict which patients would progress to ophthalmopathy, the study relied on TCR beta repertoire signatures. An independent validation cohort comprised under 20 hyperthyroidism patients and over 15 patients who later progressed from hyperthyroidism to ophthalmopathy. In total, over 130 blood samples were TCR-sequenced: 43 ophthalmopathy, some 75 hyperthyroidism and roughly 17 hyperthyroidism-to-ophthalmopathy patients. Once sampling was done, hyperthyroidism patients were given methimazole at a starting dose of 30 mg daily, while ophthalmopathy patients were given high-dose intravenous methylprednisolone.

General conclusions and limits of the study: Most expanded thyroid clonotypes with a frequency above 0.001 also appeared in blood, which suggests that blood repertoires may reflect the immune response in the thyroid. In validation, the model predicted ophthalmopathy progression with about 71% sensitivity and less than 80% specificity; roughly 11 predicted patients were CT-confirmed with GO in a median of approximately six months. In cross-validation, the 13-signature model distinguished ophthalmopathy from stable hyperthyroidism with just over 85% sensitivity and about 81% specificity, while in the test set the corresponding values were about 80% and 75%. Sample size was not predetermined statistically, and investigators were not blinded to group allocation.

The V gene is TRBV30 and the J gene is TRBJ1-2; confidence is insufficient to name the D gene. This receptor was identified in an adult man with Graves' hyperthyroidism. The sequenced sample was peripheral blood or thyroid tissue (not recorded which). The encoded CDR3 is CPWLPAAYGYTF. DNA sequence: TGTCCATGGCTACCGGCGGCCTATGGCTACACCTTC.